These T cell receptor beta chains were read from a single sample in a study of chemoradiotherapy in HPV16-positive cancers. Assay used: immunoSEQ multiplex PCR; TCRdb lists only in-frame clones, some missing. This table has 6,000 or so clones, about 88% appearing once. The specimen comprised tumor tissue, sampled from a patient who underwent chemoradiotherapy. Receptor source: a human donor with HPV-associated anogenital cancer. Each CDR3 is given with its conserved first and last residue. Each record gives: clone size, V gene, J gene, D gene, CDR3 DNA, CDR3 protein. The D gene is left open where the match is weak. A clone size is listed for some rows: how often the clone was seen (once, few, many), or a class if it is expanded.

NA	TRBV7-8	TRBJ1-2	TRBD1	TGTGCCAGCAGCTTAAATCAGGGGGCGGATGGCTACACCTTC	CASSLNQGADGYTF
NA	TRBV7-9	TRBJ1-2	NA	TGTGCCAGCAGCCTCGGCCAGAACTATGGCTACACCTTC	CASSLGQNYGYTF
NA	TRBV30	TRBJ2-2	TRBD2	TGTGCCTGGAAAACTAGCGGGGTAAACACCGGGGAGCTGTTTTTT	CAWKTSGVNTGELFF
NA	TRBV28	TRBJ2-1	TRBD2	TGTGCCAGCAGTTCCCTGGGACTAGCGGGAATTAAGGATGAGCAGTTCTTC	CASSSLGLAGIKDEQFF
NA	TRBV2	TRBJ2-3	NA	TGTGCCAGCAGTGCGCTGGCGAGCGACTACACAGATACGCAGTATTTT	CASSALASDYTDTQYF
few	TRBV10-2	TRBJ1-2	NA	TGCGCCAGCAGTCGTCGTGAGAGCGGCTACACCTTC	CASSRRESGYTF
NA	TRBV7-8	TRBJ2-2	NA	TGTGCCAGCACGGGGAGACTTAACACCGGGGAGCTGTTTTTT	CASTGRLNTGELFF
few	TRBV13	TRBJ1-1	NA	TGTGCCAGCAGCTTAGAGGGCGTAAGGGAAGCTTTCTTT	CASSLEGVREAFF
NA	TRBV18	TRBJ1-2	TRBD1	TGTGCCAGCTCCCCGACGGGACAGGGGGAATCTGGCTACACCTTC	CASSPTGQGESGYTF
NA	TRBV7-6	TRBJ2-5	NA	TGTGCCAGCCGCGGGACATCAGAGACCCAGTACTTC	CASRGTSETQYF
NA	TRBV5-1	TRBJ2-7	NA	TGCGCCAGCAGCTTGACAGGGGGGGGATCCTACGAGCAGTACTTC	CASSLTGGGSYEQYF
NA	TRBV5-4	TRBJ1-1	TRBD1	TGTGCCAGCAGCCCCGAGACAGGGTTGAACACTGAAGCTTTCTTT	CASSPETGLNTEAFF
NA	TRBV27	TRBJ1-6	NA	TGTGCCAGCAGTTTATCCCCAGATAATTCACCCCTCCACTTT	CASSLSPDNSPLHF
NA	TRBV5-1	TRBJ2-7	NA	TGCGCCAGCAGCCCCCAATTAGAGGGAAGCTACGAGCAGTACTTC	CASSPQLEGSYEQYF
NA	TRBV7-9	TRBJ1-1	NA	TGTGCCAGCAGCTTAGCGTTACAACCGAACACTGAAGCTTTCTTT	CASSLALQPNTEAFF
once	TRBV7-9	TRBJ2-7	TRBD1	TGTGCCAGCAGCTTAAAATGGACAGGGGGCTTGTACTTC	CASSLKWTGGLYF
NA	TRBV28	TRBJ2-4	NA	TGTGCCAGCAGTTATTTCGGGCTAGCCAAAAACATTCAGTACTTC	CASSYFGLAKNIQYF
NA	TRBV19	TRBJ1-4	NA	TGTGCCAGTAGTATTAGGAGTCTACCGGGTGAAAAACTGTTTTTT	CASSIRSLPGEKLFF
once	TRBV18	TRBJ2-3	NA	TGTGCCAGCTCACCGTGGGGTACAGGGGAGGCGCAGTATTTT	CASSPWGTGEAQYF
NA	TRBV30	TRBJ1-1	NA	TGTGCCTGGATGGACAGGAACACTGAAGCTTTCTTT	CAWMDRNTEAFF
NA	TRBV7-3	TRBJ2-1	TRBD2	TGTGCCAGCAGCTCTACTAGCGTCGGTGAGCAGTTCTTC	CASSSTSVGEQFF
NA	TRBV28	TRBJ1-1	TRBD1	TGTGCCACTTCAAGGACAGGGAGGAACACTGAAGCTTTCTTT	CATSRTGRNTEAFF
NA	TRBV19	TRBJ2-2	TRBD2	TGTGCCAGTAGCCGACTAGCCCTATTGACCGGGGAGCTGTTTTTT	CASSRLALLTGELFF
NA	TRBV18	TRBJ1-2	NA	TGTGCCAGCTCACCACCGCGAGAGGATTACTATGGCTACACCTTC	CASSPPREDYYGYTF
NA	TRBV9	TRBJ1-2	TRBD1	TGTGCCAGCAGCGTGGGACAGGGGCCCCTTAACTATGGCTACACCTTC	CASSVGQGPLNYGYTF
NA	TRBV7-2	TRBJ2-3	NA	TGTGCCAGCAGCTTAGCAATAGCCACAGATACGCAGTATTTT	CASSLAIATDTQYF
NA	TRBV5-1	TRBJ2-7	TRBD2	TGCGCCAGCAGCAGGGGACTAGCGGGGACCTACGAGCAGTACTTC	CASSRGLAGTYEQYF
NA	TRBV7-2	TRBJ2-7	TRBD1	TGTGCCAGCAGCCCCTCGGGACAGGGTCCCTACGAGCAGTACTTC	CASSPSGQGPYEQYF
once	TRBV11-3	TRBJ1-1	NA	TGTGCCAGCAGCTTATTAAGGTCCTCTGAAGCTTTCTTT	CASSLLRSSEAFF
few	TRBV4-1	TRBJ2-2	TRBD2	TGCGCCAGCAGCCAACTGGCGGGGGGAGCGGGAGGGCCGAACACCGGGGAGCTGTTTTTT	CASSQLAGGAGGPNTGELFF
few	TRBV7-9	TRBJ1-1	NA	TGTGCCAGCAGCTTACCGCCGAACACTGAAGCTTTCTTT	CASSLPPNTEAFF
NA	TRBV10-3	TRBJ2-3	TRBD2	TGTGCCATCAGTGAGTCGATCCTAGCGGGAGGCGCAGATACGCAGTATTTT	CAISESILAGGADTQYF
NA	TRBV10-3	TRBJ1-1	NA	TGTGCCATCAGTGAGTCCGCGGGCACTGAAGCTTTCTTT	CAISESAGTEAFF
NA	TRBV19	TRBJ2-2	TRBD2	TGTGCCAGTCGCGAAGCGGGATTTGACACCGGGGAGCTGTTTTTT	CASREAGFDTGELFF
NA	TRBV11-2	TRBJ1-1	NA	TGTGCCAGCAGCTTAGGTTGGCAGGAAGCTTTCTTT	CASSLGWQEAFF
NA	TRBV30	TRBJ2-3	NA	TGTGCCTGGAGTTTCGACAGGCATACGCAGTATTTT	CAWSFDRHTQYF
once	TRBV29-1	TRBJ2-3	NA	TGCAGCGTTGAAGGCAGCGTCAGCACAGATACGCAGTATTTT	CSVEGSVSTDTQYF
NA	TRBV5-6	TRBJ1-1	TRBD1	TGTGCCAGCAGCTGGGACAGGCGCAATCCTGAAGCTTTCTTT	CASSWDRRNPEAFF
NA	TRBV28	TRBJ2-5	NA	TGTGCCAGCACGACGGGAGAGGTGTGGGAGACCCAGTACTTC	CASTTGEVWETQYF
few	TRBV30	TRBJ2-1	TRBD1	TGTGCCTGGAGTAAGGACAGGGGCGCTGATGAGCAGTTCTTC	CAWSKDRGADEQFF